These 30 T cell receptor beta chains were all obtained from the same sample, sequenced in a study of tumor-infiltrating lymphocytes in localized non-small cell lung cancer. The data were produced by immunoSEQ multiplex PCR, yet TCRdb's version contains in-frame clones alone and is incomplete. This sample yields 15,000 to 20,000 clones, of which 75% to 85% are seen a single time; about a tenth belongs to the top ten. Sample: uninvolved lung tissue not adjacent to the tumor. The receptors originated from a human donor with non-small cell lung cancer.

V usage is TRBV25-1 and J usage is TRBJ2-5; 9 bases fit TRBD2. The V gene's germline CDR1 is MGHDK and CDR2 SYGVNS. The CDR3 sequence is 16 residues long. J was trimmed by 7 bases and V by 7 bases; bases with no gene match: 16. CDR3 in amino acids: CASTDGGGGTHGTQYF. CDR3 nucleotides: TGTGCCAGCACCGACGGCGGGGGGGGGACTCATGGGACCCAGTACTTC.

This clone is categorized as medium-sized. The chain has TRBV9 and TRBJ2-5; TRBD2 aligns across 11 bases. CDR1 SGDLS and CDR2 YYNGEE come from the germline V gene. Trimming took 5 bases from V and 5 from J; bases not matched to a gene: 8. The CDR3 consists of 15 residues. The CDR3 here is CASSGSGRAWETQYF. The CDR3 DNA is TGTGCCAGCAGTGGTAGCGGGAGGGCCTGGGAGACCCAGTACTTC.

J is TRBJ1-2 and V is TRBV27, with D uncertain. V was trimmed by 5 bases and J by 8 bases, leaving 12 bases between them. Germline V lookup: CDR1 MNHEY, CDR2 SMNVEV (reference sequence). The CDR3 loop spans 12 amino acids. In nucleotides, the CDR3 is TGTGCCAGCAGTAGCCGATTCCAGGGCTACACCTTC. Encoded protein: CASSSRFQGYTF.

CDR3 DNA sequence: TGCAGCGTCCGGGAGCAAGAGACCCAGTACTTC. It codes for CSVREQETQYF. The chain carries TRBV29-1 and TRBJ2-5, with a weak D call TRBD2 (6 bases). Germline lookup yields CDR1 SQVTM and CDR2 ANQGSEA. Trimming pared 6 bases from V and 2 bases from J, leaving 7 bases between. This CDR3 region has 11 residues.

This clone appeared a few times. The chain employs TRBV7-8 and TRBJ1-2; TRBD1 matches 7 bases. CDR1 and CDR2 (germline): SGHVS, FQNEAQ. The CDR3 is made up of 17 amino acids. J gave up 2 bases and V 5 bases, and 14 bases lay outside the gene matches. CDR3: CASSPTLRPTGNYGYTF. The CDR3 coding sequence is TGTGCCAGCAGCCCCACCCTGCGGCCGACAGGGAACTATGGCTACACCTTC.

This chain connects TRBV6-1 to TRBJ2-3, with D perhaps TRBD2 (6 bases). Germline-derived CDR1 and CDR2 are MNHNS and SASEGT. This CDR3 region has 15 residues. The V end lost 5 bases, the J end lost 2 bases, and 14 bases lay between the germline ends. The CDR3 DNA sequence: TGTGCCAGCAGTTGGGGGACTCCTTCCACAGATACGCAGTATTTT. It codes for CASSWGTPSTDTQYF.

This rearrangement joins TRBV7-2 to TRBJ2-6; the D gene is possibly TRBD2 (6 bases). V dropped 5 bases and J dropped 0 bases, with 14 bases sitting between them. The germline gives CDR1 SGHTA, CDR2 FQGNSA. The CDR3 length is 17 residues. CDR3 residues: CASSVTAGSSGANVLTF. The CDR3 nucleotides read TGTGCCAGCAGCGTGACAGCGGGTTCCTCTGGGGCCAACGTCCTGACTTTC.

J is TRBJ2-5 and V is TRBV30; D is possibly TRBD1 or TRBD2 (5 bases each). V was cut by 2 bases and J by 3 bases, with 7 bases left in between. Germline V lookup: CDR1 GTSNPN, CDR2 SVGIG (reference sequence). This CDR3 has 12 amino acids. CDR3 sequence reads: CAWSRGEETQYF. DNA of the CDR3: TGTGCCTGGAGTAGAGGGGAAGAGACCCAGTACTTC.

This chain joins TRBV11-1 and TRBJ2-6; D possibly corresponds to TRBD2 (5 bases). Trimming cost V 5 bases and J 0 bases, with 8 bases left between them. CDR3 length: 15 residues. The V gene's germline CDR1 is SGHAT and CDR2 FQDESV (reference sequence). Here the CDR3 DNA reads TGTGCCAGCAGCGCCCGGGGCTCTGGGGCCAACGTCCTGACTTTC. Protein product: CASSARGSGANVLTF.

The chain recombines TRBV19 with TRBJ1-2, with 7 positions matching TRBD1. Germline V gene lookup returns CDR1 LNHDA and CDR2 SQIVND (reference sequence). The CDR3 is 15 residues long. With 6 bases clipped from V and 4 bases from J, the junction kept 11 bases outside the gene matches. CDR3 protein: CASRTDRVPGYGYTF. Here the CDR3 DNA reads TGTGCCAGTAGGACAGACAGGGTGCCTGGCTATGGCTACACCTTC.

CDR3 nucleotide sequence: TGTGCCAGCAGTTTGACGGGGACAGATACGCAGTATTTT. Translated, it gives CASSLTGTDTQYF. This chain joins TRBV6-5 and TRBJ2-3, with TRBD2 as a possible D gene (5 bases). The CDR3 has 13 residues. V was pared by 4 bases and J by 3 bases, with 8 bases between. CDR1 is MNHEY and CDR2 is SVGAGI in the germline V gene.

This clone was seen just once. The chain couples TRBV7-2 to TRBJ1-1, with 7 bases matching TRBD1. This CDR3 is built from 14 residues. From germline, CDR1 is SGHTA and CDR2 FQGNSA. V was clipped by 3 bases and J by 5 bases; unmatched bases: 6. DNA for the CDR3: TGTGCCAGCAGCTTCGTCCAGGGGGGGACTGAAGCTTTCTTT. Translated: CASSFVQGGTEAFF.

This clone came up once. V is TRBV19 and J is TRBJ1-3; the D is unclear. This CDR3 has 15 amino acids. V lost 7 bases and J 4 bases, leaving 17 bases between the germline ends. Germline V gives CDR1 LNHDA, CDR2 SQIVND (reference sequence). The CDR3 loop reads CASTWVVPPGNTIYF. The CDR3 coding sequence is TGTGCCAGTACTTGGGTCGTGCCGCCCGGAAACACCATATATTTT. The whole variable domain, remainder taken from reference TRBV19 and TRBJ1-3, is DGGITQSPKYLFRKEGQNVTLSCEQNLNHDAMYWYRQDPGQGLRLIYYSQIVNDFQKGDIAEGYSVSREKKESFPLTVTSAQKNPTAFYLCASTWVVPPGNTIYFGEGSWLTVV.

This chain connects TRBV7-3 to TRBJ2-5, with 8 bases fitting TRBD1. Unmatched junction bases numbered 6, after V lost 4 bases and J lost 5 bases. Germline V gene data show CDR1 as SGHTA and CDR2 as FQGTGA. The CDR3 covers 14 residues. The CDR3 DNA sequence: TGTGCCAGCAGCTCTTCAGGGGGCGGCGAGACCCAGTACTTC. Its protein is CASSSSGGGETQYF.

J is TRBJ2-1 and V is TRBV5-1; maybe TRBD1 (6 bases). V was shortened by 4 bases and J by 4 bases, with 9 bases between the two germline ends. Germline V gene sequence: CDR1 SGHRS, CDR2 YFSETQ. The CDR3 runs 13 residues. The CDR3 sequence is CASSRDNYNEQFF. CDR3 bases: TGCGCCAGCAGCAGGGACAATTACAATGAGCAGTTCTTC.

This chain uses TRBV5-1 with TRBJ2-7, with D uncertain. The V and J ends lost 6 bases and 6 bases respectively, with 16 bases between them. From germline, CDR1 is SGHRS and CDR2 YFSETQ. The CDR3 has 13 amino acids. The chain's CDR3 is CASTHQWPAEQYF. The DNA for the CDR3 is TGCGCCAGCACGCACCAATGGCCGGCCGAGCAGTACTTC. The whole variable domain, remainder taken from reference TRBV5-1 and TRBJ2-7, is KAGVTQTPRYLIKTRGQQVTLSCSPISGHRSVSWYQQTPGQGLQFLFEYFSETQRNKGNFPGRFSGRQFSNSRSEMNVSTLELGDSALYLCASTHQWPAEQYFGPGTRLTVT.

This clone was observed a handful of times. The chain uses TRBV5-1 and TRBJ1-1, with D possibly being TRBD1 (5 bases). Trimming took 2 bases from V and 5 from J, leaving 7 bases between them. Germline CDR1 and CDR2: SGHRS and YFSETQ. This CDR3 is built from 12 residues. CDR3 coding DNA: TGCGCCAGCAGCTTTGGGGGAACTGAAGCTTTCTTT. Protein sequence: CASSFGGTEAFF.

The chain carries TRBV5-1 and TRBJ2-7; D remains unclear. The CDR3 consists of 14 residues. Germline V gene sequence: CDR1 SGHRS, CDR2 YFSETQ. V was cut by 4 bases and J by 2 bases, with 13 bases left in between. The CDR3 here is CASSPRGPPYEQYF. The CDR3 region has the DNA TGCGCCAGCAGCCCGCGAGGCCCTCCCTACGAGCAGTACTTC.

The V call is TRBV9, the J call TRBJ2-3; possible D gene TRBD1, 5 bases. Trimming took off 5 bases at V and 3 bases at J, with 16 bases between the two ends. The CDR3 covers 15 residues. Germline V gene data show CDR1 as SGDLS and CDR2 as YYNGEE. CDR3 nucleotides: TGTGCCAGCAGGCCTGGCAGGGAACCAACAGATACGCAGTATTTT. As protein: CASRPGREPTDTQYF. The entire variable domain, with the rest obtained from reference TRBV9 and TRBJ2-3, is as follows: DSGVTQTPKHLITATGQRVTLRCSPRSGDLSVYWYQQSLDQGLQFLIQYYNGEERAKGNILERFSAQQFPDLHSELNLSSLELGDSALYFCASRPGREPTDTQYFGPGTRLTVL.

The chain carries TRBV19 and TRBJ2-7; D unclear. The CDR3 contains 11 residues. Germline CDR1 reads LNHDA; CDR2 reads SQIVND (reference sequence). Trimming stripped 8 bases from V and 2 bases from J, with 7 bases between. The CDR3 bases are TGTGCCAGTGGGCAGACCTACGAGCAGTACTTC. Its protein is CASGQTYEQYF.

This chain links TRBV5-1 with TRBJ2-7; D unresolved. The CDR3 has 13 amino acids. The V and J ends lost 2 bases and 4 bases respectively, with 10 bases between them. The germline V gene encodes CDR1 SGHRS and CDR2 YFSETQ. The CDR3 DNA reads TGCGCCAGCAGCTTATCCCCTCCTTACGAGCAGTACTTC. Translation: CASSLSPPYEQYF.

The CDR3 protein is CATKTSGPNSNTEAFF. Here the CDR3 DNA reads TGTGCCACCAAAACGTCGGGACCCAATTCGAACACTGAAGCTTTCTTT. The chain links TRBV28 to TRBJ1-1; D perhaps matches TRBD1 (5 bases). Looked up from germline, CDR1 is MDHEN and CDR2 is SYDVKM. Trimming stripped 10 bases from V and 1 base from J, with 22 bases between. The CDR3 consists of 16 residues. The full variable domain, with the rest looked up from reference TRBV28 and TRBJ1-1, is DVKVTQSSRYLVKRTGEKVFLECVQDMDHENMFWYRQDPGLGLRLIYFSYDVKMKEKGDIPEGYSVSREKKERFSLILESASTNQTSMYLCATKTSGPNSNTEAFFGQGTRLTVV.

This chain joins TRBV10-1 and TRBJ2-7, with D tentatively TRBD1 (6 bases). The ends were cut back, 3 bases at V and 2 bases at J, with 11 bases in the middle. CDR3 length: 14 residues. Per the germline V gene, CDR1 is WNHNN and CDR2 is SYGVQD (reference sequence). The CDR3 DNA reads TGCGCCAGCAGTGAAGGACAGTCCCCCTACGAGCAGTACTTC. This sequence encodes CASSEGQSPYEQYF.

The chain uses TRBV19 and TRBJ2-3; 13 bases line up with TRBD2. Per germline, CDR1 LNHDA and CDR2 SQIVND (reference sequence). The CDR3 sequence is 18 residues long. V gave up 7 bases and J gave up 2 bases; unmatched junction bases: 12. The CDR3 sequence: CASTRTSGSFPDTDTQYF. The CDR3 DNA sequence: TGTGCCAGTACTCGGACTAGCGGGAGCTTCCCAGACACAGATACGCAGTATTTT.

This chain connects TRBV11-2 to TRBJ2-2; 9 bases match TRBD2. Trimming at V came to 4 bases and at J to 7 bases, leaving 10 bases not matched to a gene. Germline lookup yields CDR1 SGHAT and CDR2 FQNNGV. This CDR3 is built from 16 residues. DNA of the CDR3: TGTGCCAGCAGCTCCGCGGCTAGCGGGAACGTCGGGGAGCTGTTTTTT. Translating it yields CASSSAASGNVGELFF.

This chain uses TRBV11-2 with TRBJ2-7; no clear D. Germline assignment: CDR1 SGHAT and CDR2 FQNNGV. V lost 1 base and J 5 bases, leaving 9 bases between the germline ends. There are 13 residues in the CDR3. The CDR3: CASSLGPDHEQYF. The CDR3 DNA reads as TGTGCCAGCAGCTTAGGGCCGGACCACGAGCAGTACTTC.

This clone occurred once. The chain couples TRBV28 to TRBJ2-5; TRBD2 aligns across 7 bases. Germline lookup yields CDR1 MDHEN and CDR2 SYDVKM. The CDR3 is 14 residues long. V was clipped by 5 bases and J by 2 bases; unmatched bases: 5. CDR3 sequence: CASSGDYLQETQYF. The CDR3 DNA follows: TGTGCCAGCAGTGGGGACTACCTGCAAGAGACCCAGTACTTC.

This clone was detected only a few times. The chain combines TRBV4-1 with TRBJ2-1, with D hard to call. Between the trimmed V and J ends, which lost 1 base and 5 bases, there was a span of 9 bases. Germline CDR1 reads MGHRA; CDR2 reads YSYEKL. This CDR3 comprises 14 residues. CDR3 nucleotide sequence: TGCGCCAGCAGCCAAGGACACAACGACAATGAGCAGTTCTTC. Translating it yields CASSQGHNDNEQFF.

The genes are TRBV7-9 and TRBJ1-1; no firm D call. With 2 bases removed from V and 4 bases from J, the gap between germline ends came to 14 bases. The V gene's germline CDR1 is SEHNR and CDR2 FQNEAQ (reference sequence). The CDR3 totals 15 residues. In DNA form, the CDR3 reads TGTGCCAGCAGCTTACTCGGGGTAAGAATCACTGAAGCTTTCTTT. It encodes CASSLLGVRITEAFF.

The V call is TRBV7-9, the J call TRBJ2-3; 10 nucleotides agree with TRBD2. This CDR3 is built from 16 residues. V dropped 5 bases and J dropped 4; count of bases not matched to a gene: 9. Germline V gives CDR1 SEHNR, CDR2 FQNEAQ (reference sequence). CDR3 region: CASSPSAGGPPDTQYF. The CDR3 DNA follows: TGTGCCAGCAGCCCGTCAGCGGGAGGGCCGCCAGATACGCAGTATTTT.